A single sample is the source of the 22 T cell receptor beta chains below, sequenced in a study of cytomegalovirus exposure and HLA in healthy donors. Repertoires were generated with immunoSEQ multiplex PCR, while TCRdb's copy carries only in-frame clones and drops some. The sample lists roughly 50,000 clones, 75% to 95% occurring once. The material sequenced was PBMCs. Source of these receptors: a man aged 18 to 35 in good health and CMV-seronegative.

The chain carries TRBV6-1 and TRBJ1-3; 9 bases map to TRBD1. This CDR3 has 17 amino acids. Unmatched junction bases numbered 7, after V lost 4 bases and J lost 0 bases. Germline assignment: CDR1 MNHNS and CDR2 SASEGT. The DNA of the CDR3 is TGTGCCAGCAGTGCCGGACAGGGGCTATCCTCTGGAAACACCATATATTTT. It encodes CASSAGQGLSSGNTIYF.

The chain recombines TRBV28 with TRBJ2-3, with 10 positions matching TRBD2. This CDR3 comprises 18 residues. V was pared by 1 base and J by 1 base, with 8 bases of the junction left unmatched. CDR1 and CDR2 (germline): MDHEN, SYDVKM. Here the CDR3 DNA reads TGTGCCAGCAGTTTATCGAATTGGGGGACTAGCGGCACAGATACGCAGTATTTT. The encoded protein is CASSLSNWGTSGTDTQYF.

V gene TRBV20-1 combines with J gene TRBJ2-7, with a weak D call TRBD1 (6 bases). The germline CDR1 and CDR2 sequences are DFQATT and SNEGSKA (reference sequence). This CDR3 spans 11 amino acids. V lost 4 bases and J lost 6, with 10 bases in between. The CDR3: CSATIGGEQYF. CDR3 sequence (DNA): TGCAGTGCTACCATAGGGGGCGAGCAGTACTTC.

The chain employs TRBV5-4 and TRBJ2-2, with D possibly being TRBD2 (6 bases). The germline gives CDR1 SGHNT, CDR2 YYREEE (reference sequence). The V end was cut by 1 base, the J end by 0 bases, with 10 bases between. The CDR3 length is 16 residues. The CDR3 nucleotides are TGTGCCAGCAGCTTGACAGCGGGTGCGAACACCGGGGAGCTGTTTTTT. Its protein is CASSLTAGANTGELFF.

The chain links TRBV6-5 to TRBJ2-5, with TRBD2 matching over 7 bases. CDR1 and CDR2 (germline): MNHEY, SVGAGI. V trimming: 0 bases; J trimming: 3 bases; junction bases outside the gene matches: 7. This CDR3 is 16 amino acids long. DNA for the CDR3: TGTGCCAGCAGTTACTCGCGTTCTAGCGGAGAAGAGACCCAGTACTTC. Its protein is CASSYSRSSGEETQYF.

The CDR3 DNA follows: TGTGCCAGCTCACCAAAACAGGCAGCGGGAGGGACTGAAGCTTTCTTT. It translates to CASSPKQAAGGTEAFF. This chain uses TRBV18 with TRBJ1-1; maybe TRBD1 (5 bases). The germline gives CDR1 KGHSH, CDR2 LQKENI. Trimming pared 2 bases from V and 5 bases from J, leaving 18 bases between. The CDR3 sequence is 16 residues long. The variable domain in full, with the rest retrieved from reference TRBV18 and TRBJ1-1, is NAGVMQNPRHLVRRRGQEARLRCSPMKGHSHVYWYRQLPEEGLKFMVYLQKENIIDESGMPKERFSAEFPKEGPSILRIQQVVRGDSAAYFCASSPKQAAGGTEAFFGQGTRLTVV.

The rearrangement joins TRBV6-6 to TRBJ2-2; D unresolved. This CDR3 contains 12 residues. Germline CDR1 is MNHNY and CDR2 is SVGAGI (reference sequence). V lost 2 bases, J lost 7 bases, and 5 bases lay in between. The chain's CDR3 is CASSYNYGELFF. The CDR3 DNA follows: TGTGCCAGCAGTTACAATTACGGGGAGCTGTTTTTT.

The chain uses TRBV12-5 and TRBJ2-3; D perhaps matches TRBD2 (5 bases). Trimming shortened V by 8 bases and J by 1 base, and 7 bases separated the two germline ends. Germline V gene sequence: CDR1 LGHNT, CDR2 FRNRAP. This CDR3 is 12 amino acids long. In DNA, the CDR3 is TGTGCTAGTAAGGGAGGCACAGATACGCAGTATTTT. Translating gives CASKGGTDTQYF.

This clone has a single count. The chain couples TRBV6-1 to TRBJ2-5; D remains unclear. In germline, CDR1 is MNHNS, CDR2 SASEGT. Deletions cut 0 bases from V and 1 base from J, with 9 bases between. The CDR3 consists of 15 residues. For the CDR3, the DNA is TGTGCCAGCAGTGAAGCGATCGGAGCCCAAGAGACCCAGTACTTC. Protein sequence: CASSEAIGAQETQYF.

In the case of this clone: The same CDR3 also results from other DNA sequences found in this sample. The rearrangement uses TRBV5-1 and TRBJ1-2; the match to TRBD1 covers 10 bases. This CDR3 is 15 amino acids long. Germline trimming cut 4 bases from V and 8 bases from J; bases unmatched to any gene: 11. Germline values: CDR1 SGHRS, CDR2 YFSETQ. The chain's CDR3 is CASSPWTGGLYGYTF. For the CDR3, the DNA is TGCGCCAGCAGCCCTTGGACAGGGGGGTTATACGGCTACACCTTC.

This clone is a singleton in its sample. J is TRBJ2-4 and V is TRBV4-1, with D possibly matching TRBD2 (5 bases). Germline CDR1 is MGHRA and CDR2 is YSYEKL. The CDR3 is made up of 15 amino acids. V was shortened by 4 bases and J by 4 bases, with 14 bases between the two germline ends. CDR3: CASSLGPSGKNIQYF. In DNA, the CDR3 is TGCGCCAGCAGCCTTGGGCCCTCGGGGAAAAACATTCAGTACTTC.

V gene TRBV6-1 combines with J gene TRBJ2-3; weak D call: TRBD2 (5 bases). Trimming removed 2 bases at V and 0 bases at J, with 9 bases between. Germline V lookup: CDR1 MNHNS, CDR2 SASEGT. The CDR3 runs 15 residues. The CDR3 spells CASSEIERSTDTQYF. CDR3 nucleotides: TGTGCCAGCAGTGAAATCGAGCGGAGCACAGATACGCAGTATTTT.

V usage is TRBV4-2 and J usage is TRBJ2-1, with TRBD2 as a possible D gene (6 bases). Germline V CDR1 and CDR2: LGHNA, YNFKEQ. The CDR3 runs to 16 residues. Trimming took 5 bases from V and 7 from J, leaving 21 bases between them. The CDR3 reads CASSASLAYSGNEQFF. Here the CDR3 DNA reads TGTGCCAGCAGCGCTTCTCTAGCGTACTCGGGGAATGAGCAGTTCTTC.

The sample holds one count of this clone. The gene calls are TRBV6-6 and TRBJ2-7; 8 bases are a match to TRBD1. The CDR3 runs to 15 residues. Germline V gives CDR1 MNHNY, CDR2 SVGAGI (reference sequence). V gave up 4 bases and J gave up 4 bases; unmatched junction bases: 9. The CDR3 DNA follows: TGTGCCAGCAGTTTACGAGACAGGGGTTGGTACGAGCAGTACTTC. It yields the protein CASSLRDRGWYEQYF.

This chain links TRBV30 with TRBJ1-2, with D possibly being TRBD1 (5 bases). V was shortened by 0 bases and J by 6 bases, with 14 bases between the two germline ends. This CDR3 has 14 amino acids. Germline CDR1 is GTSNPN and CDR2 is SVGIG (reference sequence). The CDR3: CAWSVYGALDGYTF. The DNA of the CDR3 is TGTGCCTGGAGTGTATATGGGGCGCTCGATGGCTACACCTTC.

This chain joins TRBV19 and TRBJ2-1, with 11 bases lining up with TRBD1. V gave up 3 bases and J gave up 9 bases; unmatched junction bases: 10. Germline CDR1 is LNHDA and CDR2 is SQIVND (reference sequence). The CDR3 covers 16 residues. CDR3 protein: CASSMLPGTGGPEQFF. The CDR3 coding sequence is TGTGCCAGTAGTATGCTCCCCGGGACAGGGGGTCCTGAGCAGTTCTTC.

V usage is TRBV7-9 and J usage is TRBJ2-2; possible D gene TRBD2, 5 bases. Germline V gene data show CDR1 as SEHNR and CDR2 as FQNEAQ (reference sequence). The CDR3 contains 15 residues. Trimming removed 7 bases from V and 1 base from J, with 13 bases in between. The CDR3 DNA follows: TGTGCCAGCAACCCTGAGGGAAGGAACACCGGGGAGCTGTTTTTT. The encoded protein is CASNPEGRNTGELFF.

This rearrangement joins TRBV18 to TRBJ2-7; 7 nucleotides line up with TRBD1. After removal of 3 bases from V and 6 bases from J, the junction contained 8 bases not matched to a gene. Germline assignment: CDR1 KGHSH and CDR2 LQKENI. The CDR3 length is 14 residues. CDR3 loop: CASSPGRQGGEQYF. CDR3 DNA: TGTGCCAGCTCACCGGGGAGACAGGGTGGCGAGCAGTACTTC.

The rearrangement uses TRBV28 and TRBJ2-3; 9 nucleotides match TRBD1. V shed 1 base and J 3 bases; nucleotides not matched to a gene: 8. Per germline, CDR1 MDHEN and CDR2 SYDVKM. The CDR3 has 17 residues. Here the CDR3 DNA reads TGTGCCAGCAGTTTATTGAGGTCGACAGGGGGTACAGATACGCAGTATTTT. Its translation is CASSLLRSTGGTDTQYF. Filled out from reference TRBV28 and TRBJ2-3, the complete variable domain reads DVKVTQSSRYLVKRTGEKVFLECVQDMDHENMFWYRQDPGLGLRLIYFSYDVKMKEKGDIPEGYSVSREKKERFSLILESASTNQTSMYLCASSLLRSTGGTDTQYFGPGTRLTVL.

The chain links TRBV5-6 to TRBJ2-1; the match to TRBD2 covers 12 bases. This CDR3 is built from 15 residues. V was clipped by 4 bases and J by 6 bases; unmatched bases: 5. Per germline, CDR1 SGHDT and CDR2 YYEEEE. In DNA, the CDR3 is TGTGCCAGCAGCAGGCGGACTAGCGGGATCAATGAGCAGTTCTTC. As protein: CASSRRTSGINEQFF.

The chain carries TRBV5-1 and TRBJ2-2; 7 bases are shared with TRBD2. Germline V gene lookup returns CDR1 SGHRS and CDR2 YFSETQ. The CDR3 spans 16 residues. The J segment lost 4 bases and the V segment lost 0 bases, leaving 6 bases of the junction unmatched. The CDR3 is CASSLVTSVGTGELFF. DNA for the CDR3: TGCGCCAGCAGCTTGGTCACTAGCGTAGGCACCGGGGAGCTGTTTTTT.

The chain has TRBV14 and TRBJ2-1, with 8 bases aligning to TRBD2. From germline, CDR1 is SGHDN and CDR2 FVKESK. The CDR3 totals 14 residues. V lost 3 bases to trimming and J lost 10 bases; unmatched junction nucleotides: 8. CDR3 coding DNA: TGTGCCAGCAGCCATTTTAGGGGCGGGGGGGAGCAGTTCTTC. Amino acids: CASSHFRGGGEQFF. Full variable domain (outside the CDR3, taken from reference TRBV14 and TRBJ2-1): EAGVTQFPSHSVIEKGQTVTLRCDPISGHDNLYWYRRVMGKEIKFLLHFVKESKQDESGMPNNRFLAERTGGTYSTLKVQPAELEDSGVYFCASSHFRGGGEQFFGPGTRLTVL.